A single sample is the source of the 16 T cell receptor beta chains below, sequenced in a study of blood T cell repertoires in COVID-19. Profiled with immunoSEQ multiplex PCR; TCRdb holds only in-frame clones, not every one. Among around 150,000 clones, around nine tenths were seen once, and the ten largest hold 10% to 13%. Material for sequencing was peripheral blood. These TCRs come from a man aged 45-65 years with active or convalescent COVID-19.

The chain recombines TRBV7-9 with TRBJ2-5; tentative D call: TRBD2 (6 bases). Trimming stripped 3 bases from V and 2 bases from J, with 13 bases between. CDR3 length: 15 amino acids. Per the germline V gene, CDR1 is SEHNR and CDR2 is FQNEAQ (reference sequence). The CDR3 region is CASSLRDGTQETQYF. The CDR3 region has the DNA TGTGCCAGCAGCTTGAGAGACGGGACTCAAGAGACCCAGTACTTC.

The genes are TRBV6-5 and TRBJ1-1, with 9 bases identical to TRBD1. The J segment lost 6 bases and the V segment lost 8 bases, leaving 10 bases of the junction unmatched. CDR1 is MNHEY and CDR2 is SVGAGI in the germline V gene. The CDR3 sequence is 14 residues long. The chain's CDR3 is CASFLGTGRPEAFF. The CDR3 nucleotides are TGTGCCAGCTTCCTCGGGACAGGGAGGCCTGAAGCTTTCTTT.

This chain links TRBV7-2 with TRBJ1-5; D unclear. CDR1 SGHTA and CDR2 FQGNSA come from the germline V gene. The CDR3 has 14 amino acids. V was cut by 3 bases and J by 0 bases, with 6 bases left in between. The CDR3 is CASSFGPSNQPQHF. Written as DNA, the CDR3 is TGTGCCAGCAGCTTTGGCCCTAGCAATCAGCCCCAGCATTTT.

This chain joins TRBV7-2 and TRBJ1-5; no reliable D call. The V end was cut by 5 bases, the J end by 4 bases, with 18 bases between. From germline, CDR1 is SGHTA and CDR2 FQGNSA. CDR3 length: 16 amino acids. CDR3 coding DNA: TGTGCCAGCAGCCCCCCCGGGTCAAGGACTAATCAGCCCCAGCATTTT. Its translation: CASSPPGSRTNQPQHF.

The chain couples TRBV9 to TRBJ2-2; 8 nucleotides agree with TRBD2. There are 16 residues in the CDR3. The germline V gene encodes CDR1 SGDLS and CDR2 YYNGEE. After removal of 2 bases from V and 0 bases from J, the junction contained 3 bases not matched to a gene. The chain's CDR3 is CASSVTSGANTGELFF. The CDR3 DNA reads as TGTGCCAGCAGCGTTACTAGCGGAGCGAACACCGGGGAGCTGTTTTTT.

J is TRBJ1-5 and V is TRBV2; 9 bases fit TRBD1. CDR3 size: 15 residues. V was clipped by 3 bases and J by 0 bases; unmatched bases: 0. CDR1 SNHLY and CDR2 FYNNEI come from the germline V gene. The CDR3: CASSETGGSNQPQHF. The CDR3 DNA reads TGTGCCAGCAGTGAGACAGGGGGTAGCAATCAGCCCCAGCATTTT.

The CDR3 sequence is CAWSSRDKPFSTEAFF. The CDR3 DNA reads as TGTGCCTGGAGTAGCCGGGACAAGCCTTTTAGCACTGAAGCTTTCTTT. V gene TRBV30 combines with J gene TRBJ1-1, with D possibly matching TRBD1 (6 bases). This CDR3 contains 16 residues. Trimming shortened V by 2 bases and J by 4 bases, and 20 bases separated the two germline ends. Germline V gene data show CDR1 as GTSNPN and CDR2 as SVGIG (reference sequence).

This chain connects TRBV9 to TRBJ1-6; TRBD1 matches 11 bases. V gave up 4 bases and J gave up 9 bases; unmatched junction bases: 9. The germline CDR1 and CDR2 sequences are SGDLS and YYNGEE. The CDR3 has 16 amino acids. The CDR3 loop reads CASSTGQGVRGSPLHF. CDR3 coding DNA: TGTGCCAGCAGCACGGGACAGGGGGTTAGAGGTTCACCCCTCCACTTT.

The chain has TRBV4-3 and TRBJ1-2; 7 bases map to TRBD1. The V and J ends lost 1 base and 5 bases, in that order; junction bases with no gene match: 4. Germline loops: CDR1 LGHNA, CDR2 YSLEER. The CDR3 consists of 14 residues. The CDR3 here is CASSQGGQLYGYTF. The CDR3 DNA sequence: TGCGCCAGCAGCCAAGGGGGACAGTTGTATGGCTACACCTTC.

This rearrangement joins TRBV12-2 to TRBJ2-7; the D call of TRBD1 is as the table states it, not checked on the DNA. TRBV12-2 is a pseudogene segment. CDR3 length: 15 amino acids. This chain's CDR3 is CASRAHRDCYDEQYF. For the CDR3, the DNA is TGTGCAAGTCGCGCCCACAGGGATTGTTACGACGAGCAGTACTTC.

The genes are TRBV7-9 and TRBJ1-2, with 8 positions matching TRBD1. The CDR3 is 13 amino acids. The V segment lost 5 bases and the J segment 4 bases; nucleotides outside the gene matches: 3. The germline CDR1 and CDR2 sequences are SEHNR and FQNEAQ (reference sequence). The CDR3 here is CASSTGTGYGYTF. The CDR3 DNA reads as TGTGCCAGCAGCACCGGGACAGGCTATGGCTACACCTTC.

This chain joins TRBV5-1 and TRBJ2-1, with a weak D call TRBD1 (6 bases). Germline CDR1 SGHRS, CDR2 YFSETQ. The V gene lost 7 bases and the J gene lost 3 bases, with 11 bases spanning the gap. This CDR3 comprises 13 residues. The CDR3 is CASRDNYYNEQFF. In DNA, the CDR3 is TGCGCCAGCCGGGACAACTACTACAATGAGCAGTTCTTC.

This chain joins TRBV15 and TRBJ2-2; TRBD1 aligns across 7 bases. Germline CDR1 LNHNV, CDR2 YYDKDF (reference sequence). The junction had 8 bases not matched to a gene; V was cut back by 0 bases and J by 4 bases. This CDR3 contains 17 residues. The CDR3 is CATSRERQGRGTGELFF. In DNA, the CDR3 is TGTGCCACCAGCAGAGAACGACAGGGAAGGGGCACCGGGGAGCTGTTTTTT. Full variable domain (remainder filled in from reference TRBV15 and TRBJ2-2): DAMVIQNPRYQVTQFGKPVTLSCSQTLNHNVMYWYQQKSSQAPKLLFHYYDKDFNNEADTPDNFQSRRPNTSFCFLDIRSPGLGDTAMYLCATSRERQGRGTGELFFGEGSRLTVL.

This clone was observed a few times. The chain has TRBV19 and TRBJ1-1, with 9 bases aligning to TRBD1. After removal of 4 bases from V and 0 bases from J, the junction contained 6 bases not matched to a gene. Germline-derived CDR1 and CDR2 are LNHDA and SQIVND (reference sequence). This CDR3 is 16 amino acids long. CDR3 bases: TGTGCCAGTAGTACTAGGACAGGGGCTATGAACACTGAAGCTTTCTTT. Protein product: CASSTRTGAMNTEAFF.

The rearrangement uses TRBV6-1 and TRBJ1-5; perhaps TRBD1 as D (5 bases). This CDR3 has 17 amino acids. Trimming pared 4 bases from V and 0 bases from J, leaving 16 bases between. Germline loops: CDR1 MNHNS, CDR2 SASEGT. The CDR3 sequence is CASSAGIISLSNQPQHF. The CDR3 DNA is TGTGCCAGCAGTGCAGGGATCATCAGCCTTAGCAATCAGCCCCAGCATTTT.

The CDR3: CASSLVRAGANVLTF. The CDR3 coding sequence is TGTGCCAGCAGCTTAGTGCGTGCTGGGGCCAACGTCCTGACTTTC. The chain is built from TRBV11-2 and TRBJ2-6, with D uncertain. Germline V gives CDR1 SGHAT, CDR2 FQNNGV. The CDR3 is made up of 15 amino acids. V lost 1 base and J lost 2, with 6 bases in between.